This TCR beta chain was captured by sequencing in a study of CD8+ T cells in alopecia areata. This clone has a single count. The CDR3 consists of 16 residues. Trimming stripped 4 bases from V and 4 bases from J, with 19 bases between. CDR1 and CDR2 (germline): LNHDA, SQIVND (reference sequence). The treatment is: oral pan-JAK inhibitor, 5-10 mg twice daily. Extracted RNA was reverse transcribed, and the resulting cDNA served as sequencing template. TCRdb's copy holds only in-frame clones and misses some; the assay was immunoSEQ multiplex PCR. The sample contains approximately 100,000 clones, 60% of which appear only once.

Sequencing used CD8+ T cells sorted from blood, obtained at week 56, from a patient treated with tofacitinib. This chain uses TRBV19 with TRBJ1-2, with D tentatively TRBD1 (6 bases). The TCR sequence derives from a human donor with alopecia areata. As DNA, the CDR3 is TGTGCCAGTAGTAGCAGTTCGGACAGATTCGTCTATGGCTACACCTTC. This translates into CASSSSSDRFVYGYTF.